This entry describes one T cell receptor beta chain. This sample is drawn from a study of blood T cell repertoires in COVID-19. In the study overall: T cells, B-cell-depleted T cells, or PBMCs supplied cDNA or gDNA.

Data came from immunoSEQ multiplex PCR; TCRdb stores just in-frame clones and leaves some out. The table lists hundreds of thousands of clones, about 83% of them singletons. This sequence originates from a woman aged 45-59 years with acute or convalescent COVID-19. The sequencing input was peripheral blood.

The DNA of the CDR3 is TGCGCCAGCAGCCCAGGGGGCCCTGAAGCTTTCTTT. Amino acid sequence: CASSPGGPEAFF. J is TRBJ1-1 and V is TRBV10-1; 8 bases agree with TRBD1. Germline CDR1 is WNHNN and CDR2 is SYGVQD (reference sequence). The ends lost 6 bases at V and 6 bases at J; junction bases unmatched: 3. This CDR3 contains 12 residues.